This passage covers 13 T cell receptor beta chains from one sample sequenced in a study of blood T cells in healthy people across ages. A J-beta primer mix and a sample-barcoded 5' primer were used in a second PCR of roughly 6 to 12 cycles. MiXCR, run by TCRdb on the 5' RACE reads, gives a single entry per CDR3 protein. The data show 1.5 million to 2 million distinct CDR3 sequences, with around 48% seen just once and over 2% held by the top ten. Sequenced input: blood. These receptors were collected from a woman aged 40-49 years in good health.

This clonotype was counted between two and nine times. The rearrangement joins TRBV7-2 to TRBJ2-5, with 7 bases lining up with TRBD2. This CDR3 has 15 amino acids. V lost 5 bases to trimming and J lost 4 bases; unmatched junction nucleotides: 10. Germline V gene sequence: CDR1 SGHTA, CDR2 FQGNSA. CDR3 amino acids: CASSIGLVGAETQYF. The CDR3 DNA reads TGTGCCAGCAGCATTGGACTAGTTGGGGCAGAGACCCAGTACTTC.

The CDR3 DNA is TGTGCCAGCAGCGACCTAGGGGTGCACTATGGCTACACCTTC. Protein product: CASSDLGVHYGYTF. The chain carries TRBV6-6 and TRBJ1-2; D possibly corresponds to TRBD1 (5 bases). The CDR3 totals 14 residues. In germline, CDR1 is MNHNY, CDR2 SVGAGI (reference sequence). V lost 6 bases and J 3 bases, leaving 14 bases between the germline ends.

J is TRBJ2-2 and V is TRBV3-1; D unclear. Germline V gene data show CDR1 as LGHDT and CDR2 as YNNKEL (reference sequence). Trimming shortened V by 3 bases and J by 4 bases, and 15 bases separated the two germline ends. The CDR3 is made up of 16 amino acids. The CDR3 region has the DNA TGTGCCAGCAGCCACGACTCGATCCAAGTCACCGGGGAGCTGTTTTTT. Its translation: CASSHDSIQVTGELFF.

The V call is TRBV2, the J call TRBJ1-2; 7 positions agree with TRBD1. After removal of 7 bases from V and 8 bases from J, the junction contained 10 bases not matched to a gene. The CDR3 runs 13 residues. Germline V gene sequence: CDR1 SNHLY, CDR2 FYNNEI. CDR3 amino acids: CASTLDRARGYTF. The CDR3, as DNA: TGTGCCAGCACTCTCGACAGGGCTCGAGGCTACACCTTC.

The gene calls are TRBV6-5 and TRBJ2-5, with TRBD1 matching over 10 bases. CDR1 is MNHEY, CDR2 SVGAGI, per germline. CDR3 size: 14 residues. J gave up 5 bases and V 7 bases, and 7 bases lay outside the gene matches. CDR3 DNA: TGTGCCAGCACCGGGGACAGGGGAGGGGAGACCCAGTACTTC. Translating gives CASTGDRGGETQYF.

This chain uses TRBV10-3 with TRBJ2-7; 7 nucleotides match TRBD1. CDR1 is ENHRY and CDR2 is SYGVKD in the germline V gene. V lost 7 bases to trimming and J lost 10 bases; unmatched junction nucleotides: 13. This CDR3 is 13 amino acids long. Written as DNA, the CDR3 is TGTGCCATCAAGGGACAGATCCAGGAGGCCCAGTACTTC. It yields the protein CAIKGQIQEAQYF.

The chain has TRBV7-2 and TRBJ1-2, with 8 bases that match TRBD1. Germline CDR1 is SGHTA and CDR2 is FQGNSA. The CDR3 totals 14 residues. The ends lost 2 bases at V and 8 bases at J; junction bases unmatched: 7. The CDR3 DNA is TGTGCCAGCAGCTTAACCAGGGGGCTGGGAGGCTACACCTTC. It codes for CASSLTRGLGGYTF.

The gene calls are TRBV4-3 and TRBJ2-7; 10 nucleotides line up with TRBD1. The CDR3 length is 15 residues. The V gene's germline CDR1 is LGHNA and CDR2 YSLEER. With 0 bases clipped from V and 7 bases from J, the junction kept 6 bases outside the gene matches. CDR3 loop: CASSQDRQGADEQYF. The DNA of the CDR3 is TGCGCCAGCAGCCAAGACAGACAGGGGGCGGATGAGCAGTACTTC.

This clonotype was found many times. The V gene is TRBV29-1, the J gene TRBJ2-5; 9 nucleotides line up with TRBD1. CDR1 SQVTM and CDR2 ANQGSEA come from the germline V gene. This CDR3 contains 15 residues. Trimming removed 4 bases from V and 4 bases from J; junction bases left unmatched: 10. CDR3 sequence: CSVASGTGLAETQYF. Here the CDR3 DNA reads TGCAGCGTTGCGTCTGGGACAGGGCTCGCAGAGACCCAGTACTTC.

This clonotype has more than one count but fewer than ten. The CDR3 is CSARDYRGTYEQYF. The CDR3 bases are TGCAGTGCTAGAGATTACAGGGGAACCTACGAGCAGTACTTC. The rearrangement links TRBV20-1 to TRBJ2-5, with 7 positions matching TRBD1. The closer fit of TRBJ2-7 to the DNA end suggests the J call may be wrong. The CDR3 has 14 residues. Germline V gene lookup returns CDR1 DFQATT and CDR2 SNEGSKA (reference sequence).

J is TRBJ2-1 and V is TRBV20-1, with D hard to call. V was clipped by 1 base and J by 3 bases, with 7 bases between them. The CDR3 is made up of 13 amino acids. Germline V lookup: CDR1 DFQATT, CDR2 SNEGSKA (reference sequence). The chain's CDR3 is CSARGQIYNEQFF. The DNA for the CDR3 is TGCAGTGCTAGAGGTCAGATCTACAATGAGCAGTTCTTC.

CDR3 bases: TGTGCCAGCAGTGACCCTGGACAGCGCGAGCAGTACTTC. Translating it yields CASSDPGQREQYF. The V and J genes are TRBV25-1 and TRBJ2-4, with a weak D call TRBD1 (6 bases). The J call could be wrong; TRBJ2-7 is a better fit for the DNA end. The CDR3 has 13 residues. CDR1 MGHDK and CDR2 SYGVNS come from the germline V gene.

The genes are TRBV6-2 or TRBV6-3 and TRBJ2-4; 14 bases fit TRBD2. The tail of the sequence fits TRBJ2-7 better, so the J call may be wrong. There are 17 residues in the CDR3. The germline V gene encodes CDR1 MNHEY and CDR2 SVGEGT. CDR3: CASSYPGLAGAYDEQYF. The CDR3, as DNA: TGTGCCAGCAGTTACCCGGGACTAGCGGGGGCCTATGACGAGCAGTACTTC.